The rows below give T cell receptor beta chains drawn from one sample of a study of T cells in localized non-small cell lung cancer. Only in-frame clones appear in the TCRdb table, and some are missing; sequencing was by immunoSEQ multiplex PCR. Among nearly 15,000 clones listed, about 85% were seen once. This material consisted of peripheral blood, taken before any cancer treatment. Receptors were obtained from a woman aged 35 to 69 with stage I lung adenocarcinoma. Each CDR3 is given with its conserved first and last residue. Each record gives: clone size, D gene, V gene, CDR3 length, J gene, CDR3 DNA, CDR3 protein. A D gene is named only where the DNA matches it firmly. Rows give clone size only sometimes, using once, few, many, or a class for an expanded clone.

size: .; D: .; V: TRBV7-2; length: 14; J: TRBJ2-7; DNA: TGTGCCAGCAGCTTATTGGCACAGAGCTACGAGCAGTACTTC; CDR3: CASSLLAQSYEQYF
size: .; D: TRBD2; V: TRBV14; length: 20; J: TRBJ2-5; DNA: TGTGCCAGCAGCTATGACTGGTCCAGCGGGGGGGCTCTGTACCAAGAGACCCAGTACTTC; CDR3: CASSYDWSSGGALYQETQYF
size: .; D: TRBD1; V: TRBV27; length: 13; J: TRBJ2-7; DNA: TGTGCCAGCAGCCCCGGGACAGGTTACGAGCAGTACTTC; CDR3: CASSPGTGYEQYF
size: .; D: .; V: TRBV6-5; length: 15; J: TRBJ2-2; DNA: TGTGCCAGCAGACAGCAAGCCACAGGGTCCGGGGAGCTGTTTTTT; CDR3: CASRQQATGSGELFF
size: .; D: TRBD1; V: TRBV18; length: 16; J: TRBJ2-1; DNA: TGTGCCAGCTCACCATTGAGCCTGGACAGGGGGATTGAGCAGTTCTTC; CDR3: CASSPLSLDRGIEQFF
size: once; D: TRBD2; V: TRBV7-8; length: 22; J: TRBJ2-2; DNA: TGTGCCAGCAGCTTAGAGGTTTTTAGCCCGGGACTAGCGGGAGTGAACACCGGGGAGCTGTTTTTT; CDR3: CASSLEVFSPGLAGVNTGELFF
size: .; D: .; V: TRBV6-6; length: 12; J: TRBJ2-7; DNA: TGTGCCAGCAGTTCCGGGGGAGACGAGCAGTACTTC; CDR3: CASSSGGDEQYF
size: .; D: .; V: TRBV28; length: 11; J: TRBJ2-7; DNA: TGTGCCACCCTCTCTCGCGACGAGCAGTACTTC; CDR3: CATLSRDEQYF
size: .; D: TRBD2; V: TRBV4-1; length: 18; J: TRBJ2-5; DNA: TGCGCCAGCAGCCAACTAGGGACTAGCGGGGGCCCGGGAGAGACCCAGTACTTC; CDR3: CASSQLGTSGGPGETQYF
size: .; D: TRBD1; V: TRBV10-3; length: 15; J: TRBJ2-3; DNA: TGTGCCATCAGTGATTGGGGACAGGGAGGGGATACGCAGTATTTT; CDR3: CAISDWGQGGDTQYF
size: .; D: .; V: TRBV28; length: 15; J: TRBJ2-1; DNA: TGTGCCAGCAGTTTTTTGGCGGGTTTTTACAATGAGCAGTTCTTC; CDR3: CASSFLAGFYNEQFF
size: .; D: .; V: TRBV2; length: 13; J: TRBJ1-1; DNA: TGTGCCAGCAGTGTTCTAGGGGGCACTGAAGCTTTCTTT; CDR3: CASSVLGGTEAFF
size: .; D: TRBD1; V: TRBV12-5; length: 16; J: TRBJ1-3; DNA: TGTGCTAGTGGTTTGGGGCAGGGGGTTTCTGGAAACACCATATATTTT; CDR3: CASGLGQGVSGNTIYF
size: .; D: .; V: TRBV5-6; length: 13; J: TRBJ2-7; DNA: TGTGCCAGCAGCCCCACCGGGTCCTACGAGCAGTACTTC; CDR3: CASSPTGSYEQYF
size: .; D: .; V: TRBV18; length: 13; J: TRBJ2-7; DNA: TGTGCCAGCTCAGCTAAGGGGCCTTACGAGCAGTACTTC; CDR3: CASSAKGPYEQYF
size: .; D: .; V: TRBV2; length: 16; J: TRBJ2-1; DNA: TGTGCCAGCAGTGAATGGAGGTTTAAGTCCTACAATGAGCAGTTCTTC; CDR3: CASSEWRFKSYNEQFF
size: .; D: .; V: TRBV5-1; length: 13; J: TRBJ2-5; DNA: TGCGCCAGCAGCTTGGGCAGGGGTGAGACCCAGTACTTC; CDR3: CASSLGRGETQYF
size: few; D: TRBD1; V: TRBV5-1; length: 15; J: TRBJ2-3; DNA: TGCGCCAGCAGCTCACCGGGACAGGGCCTATATACGCAGTATTTT; CDR3: CASSSPGQGLYTQYF
size: few; D: .; V: TRBV6-1; length: 16; J: TRBJ1-4; DNA: TGTGCCAGCAGTGCCCTGGCAGGGCCAACTAATGAAAAACTGTTTTTT; CDR3: CASSALAGPTNEKLFF
size: few; D: .; V: TRBV7-2; length: 15; J: TRBJ2-3; DNA: TGTGCCAGCAGCTGGGGGTACCTAGTCACAGATACGCAGTATTTT; CDR3: CASSWGYLVTDTQYF
size: .; D: .; V: TRBV7-2; length: 16; J: TRBJ2-7; DNA: TGTGCCAGCAGCTTAACCAGGGGGGGCAGCTCCTACGAGCAGTACTTC; CDR3: CASSLTRGGSSYEQYF
size: once; D: .; V: TRBV7-2; length: 15; J: TRBJ1-4; DNA: TGTGCCAGCAGCTTATCAGTGGGGCTCAATGAAAAACTGTTTTTT; CDR3: CASSLSVGLNEKLFF
size: .; D: .; V: TRBV6-5; length: 15; J: TRBJ2-3; DNA: TGTGCCAGCAGTTACTCTACGGGGAGCACAGATACGCAGTATTTT; CDR3: CASSYSTGSTDTQYF
size: .; D: .; V: TRBV7-8; length: 17; J: TRBJ2-3; DNA: TGTGCCAGCAGCGCACCACAACTAGGGGGTGTCGTCAATACGCAGTATTTT; CDR3: CASSAPQLGGVVNTQYF
size: .; D: TRBD1; V: TRBV12-5; length: 14; J: TRBJ1-1; DNA: TGTGCTAGTGGTTCGAGGGGGCCGAACACTGAAGCTTTCTTT; CDR3: CASGSRGPNTEAFF
size: .; D: .; V: TRBV21-1; length: 17; J: TRBJ2-5; DNA: TGTGCCAGCAGCAACGGAAAGACTAGCGGGGGACAAGAGACCCAGTACTTC; CDR3: CASSNGKTSGGQETQYF
size: .; D: .; V: TRBV28; length: 14; J: TRBJ1-1; DNA: TGTGCCAGCAGTGCCTGGACAGCGAACACTGAAGCTTTCTTT; CDR3: CASSAWTANTEAFF
size: few; D: .; V: TRBV13; length: 14; J: TRBJ1-6; DNA: TGTGCCAGCAGCTTACGGGTAACCAATTCACCCCTCCACTTT; CDR3: CASSLRVTNSPLHF
size: .; D: .; V: TRBV5-1; length: 12; J: TRBJ1-2; DNA: TGCGCCAGCAGCTTGGGACAGAAGGGCTACACCTTC; CDR3: CASSLGQKGYTF